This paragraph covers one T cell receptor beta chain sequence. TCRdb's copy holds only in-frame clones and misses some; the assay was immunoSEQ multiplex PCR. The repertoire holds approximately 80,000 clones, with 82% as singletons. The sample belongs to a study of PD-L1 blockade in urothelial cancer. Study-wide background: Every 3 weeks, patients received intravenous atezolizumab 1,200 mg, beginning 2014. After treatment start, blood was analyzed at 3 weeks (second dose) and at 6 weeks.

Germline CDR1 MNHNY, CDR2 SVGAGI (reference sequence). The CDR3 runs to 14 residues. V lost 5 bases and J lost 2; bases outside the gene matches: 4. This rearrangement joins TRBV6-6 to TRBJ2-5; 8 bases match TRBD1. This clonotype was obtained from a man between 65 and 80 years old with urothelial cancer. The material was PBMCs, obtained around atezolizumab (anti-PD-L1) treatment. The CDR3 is CASSPTGAQETQYF. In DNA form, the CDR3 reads TGTGCCAGCAGTCCGACAGGGGCTCAAGAGACCCAGTACTTC.